The sequence of this TCR beta chain was determined in a study of cytomegalovirus exposure and HLA in healthy donors. As for the study in general: As released early, the data held roughly 85 million unique TCRs from HLA-typed donors.

Germline CDR1 reads GTSNPN; CDR2 reads SVGIG (reference sequence). V lost 0 bases, J lost 0 bases, and 8 bases lay in between. The CDR3 consists of 14 residues. Nominally healthy donors were sampled, though unrecorded immune exposures were likely. Note on this clone: Its target is unknown.

The PCR ran on 60 Vbeta and 13 Jbeta primers. The repertoire was sequenced with immunoSEQ multiplex PCR; TCRdb's copy has only in-frame clones and lacks some. Found here are some 150,000 clones, more than 65% of them singletons; the top ten hold approximately 5.5%. Study results and limitations: Later analysis identified around 15,000 TCR beta sequences associated with HLA alleles, using a false discovery rate threshold of 0.05.

V usage is TRBV30 and J usage is TRBJ1-1, with unresolved D. The clonotype originates from a man aged 30-40 years in good health and CMV-seropositive. Sequencing was done on a sample of PBMCs. This CDR3 is CAWSVGSMNTEAFF. Written as DNA, the CDR3 is TGTGCCTGGAGTGTCGGGAGTATGAACACTGAAGCTTTCTTT.